Below, 18 T cell receptor beta chains from the same sample are listed, as sequenced in a study of spatial heterogeneity in lung cancer. The time point here: sample taken at primary tumor resection. Broader study findings: In tumors, expanded intratumoral alpha and beta TCR counts tracked mutation counts.

Their antigen targets remain unknown. TCRdb reanalysed the 5' RACE reads using MiXCR and keeps one entry per CDR3 protein. The sample holds about 3,100 distinct CDR3 sequences, about 8.6% seen once. The sample was lung tumor tissue, taken at surgery. These receptors were taken from a male donor with early-stage non-small cell lung cancer.

This clonotype was counted at least ten times. At one boundary the junction diverges from the germline segment, which might be a read error. The V gene is TRBV4-3, the J gene TRBJ2-6; D is unresolved. This CDR3 region has 15 residues. The V gene's germline CDR1 is LGHNA and CDR2 YSLEER. The CDR3 DNA reads as TGCGCCAGCAGCCAAGGTCAGGTACGGGCCAACGTCCTGATTTTC. The encoded protein is CASSQGQVRANVLIF.

By share, this clonotype counts as medium-sized. The chain joins TRBV9 to TRBJ1-3; D remains ambiguous. V gave up 1 base and J gave up 0 bases, with 14 bases separating them. Germline V gene sequence: CDR1 SGDLS, CDR2 YYNGEE. The CDR3 consists of 17 residues. The CDR3 DNA sequence: TGTGCCAGCAGCGTATCCCCCAGAGCAGTCTCTGGAAACACCATATATTTT. Residues: CASSVSPRAVSGNTIYF.

This clonotype was counted between two and nine times. The chain recombines TRBV2 with TRBJ1-2, with a weak D call TRBD1 (6 bases). The CDR3 totals 17 residues. V lost 8 bases to trimming and J lost 7 bases, with 29 bases between them. Germline CDR1 and CDR2: SNHLY and FYNNEI. CDR3 region: CASAPTGLNLLNSGYTF. In DNA, the CDR3 is TGTGCCAGCGCCCCGACAGGACTAAATTTGTTGAATAGTGGCTACACCTTC.

This clonotype appeared a few times. The chain recombines TRBV5-1 with TRBJ1-2, with 8 bases identical to TRBD1. Trimming at V came to 1 base and at J to 8 bases, leaving 10 bases not matched to a gene. This CDR3 is 15 amino acids long. Germline loops: CDR1 SGHRS, CDR2 YFSETQ. The DNA of the CDR3 is TGCGCCAGCAGCTTGTCTCGAGACAGGGGAGGCGGCTACACCTTC. This encodes CASSLSRDRGGGYTF.

Sample share makes this clonotype medium-sized (0.01 to 0.1%). This chain joins TRBV24-1 and TRBJ2-3; TRBD2 might be the D (5 bases). This CDR3 region has 11 residues. V was cut by 4 bases and J by 9 bases, with 7 bases left in between. CDR1 and CDR2 (germline): KGHDR, SFDVKD. CDR3 coding DNA: TGTGCCACCAGTGAGGAGGCGACGCAGTATTTT. Protein product: CATSEEATQYF.

In this sample, this clonotype turned up many times. The chain uses TRBV6-1 and TRBJ2-6; either TRBD1 or TRBD2 may fit D (6 bases each). V lost 2 bases, J lost 1 base, and 9 bases lay in between. Germline lookup yields CDR1 MNHNS and CDR2 SASEGT. The CDR3 extends over 16 amino acids. CDR3 sequence reads: CASSERGLSGANVLTF. In DNA, the CDR3 is TGTGCCAGCAGTGAACGGGGGCTATCTGGGGCCAACGTCCTGACTTTC.

This clonotype is labeled medium-sized. The gene calls are TRBV29-1 and TRBJ1-5; D is unclear. The CDR3 spans 12 residues. Germline V CDR1 and CDR2: SQVTM, ANQGSEA. Trimming removed 6 bases at V and 7 bases at J, with 13 bases between. CDR3 DNA sequence: TGCAGCGTGCAACACTTGGGACAGCCCCAGCATTTT. Translated, it gives CSVQHLGQPQHF.

This clonotype was observed many times. This chain uses TRBV27 with TRBJ2-2; TRBD1 agrees at 7 bases. The junction had 7 bases not matched to a gene; V was cut back by 0 bases and J by 6 bases. The CDR3 extends over 16 amino acids. The germline CDR1 and CDR2 sequences are MNHEY and SMNVEV (reference sequence). The CDR3 reads CASSLSGTELSGELFF. The CDR3 DNA follows: TGTGCCAGCAGTTTATCCGGGACAGAATTGTCCGGGGAGCTGTTTTTT.

This clonotype was picked up many times. The V and J genes are TRBV12-3 or TRBV12-4 and TRBJ1-5; 7 nucleotides line up with TRBD1. The CDR3 is made up of 14 amino acids. The ends lost 6 bases at V and 7 bases at J; junction bases unmatched: 9. CDR3 nucleotide sequence: TGTGCCAGCAGACACGGACAGGAGGTGCAGCCCCAGCATTTT. Amino acids: CASRHGQEVQPQHF.

By sample fraction, this clonotype is medium-sized. The chain couples TRBV7-9 to TRBJ1-2; 7 bases agree with TRBD1. Trimming at V came to 2 bases and at J to 0 bases, leaving 3 bases not matched to a gene. The CDR3 covers 15 residues. The germline V gene encodes CDR1 SEHNR and CDR2 FQNEAQ (reference sequence). The CDR3 DNA follows: TGTGCCAGCAGCTTATCTGGGACAGCTAACTATGGCTACACCTTC. It is translated as CASSLSGTANYGYTF.

The CDR3 is CASSQDYYEQYF. The DNA of the CDR3 is TGTGCCAGCAGCCAGGACTATTACGAGCAGTACTTC. The rearrangement uses TRBV5-6 and TRBJ2-7; a possible D gene is TRBD2 (6 bases). The CDR3 has 12 residues. In germline, CDR1 is SGHDT, CDR2 YYEEEE. The V end was cut by 4 bases, the J end by 4 bases, with 9 bases between. Full variable domain (outside the CDR3, taken from reference TRBV5-6 and TRBJ2-7): DAGVTQSPTHLIKTRGQQVTLRCSPKSGHDTVSWYQQALGQGPQFIFQYYEEEERQRGNFPDRFSGHQFPNYSSELNVNALLLGDSALYLCASSQDYYEQYFGPGTRLTVT.

This clonotype was counted many times. The chain has TRBV3-1 and TRBJ2-5, with TRBD2 matching 8 bases. V gave up 0 bases and J gave up 2 bases; unmatched junction bases: 8. The germline CDR1 and CDR2 sequences are LGHDT and YNNKEL (reference sequence). The CDR3 spans 17 residues. CDR3 nucleotide sequence: TGTGCCAGCAGCCAAGATCAGGCGGGGGGCCGGCAAGAGACCCAGTACTTC. Protein sequence: CASSQDQAGGRQETQYF.

By sample fraction, this clonotype is medium-sized. This chain uses TRBV6-5 with TRBJ2-5; perhaps D is TRBD1 or TRBD2 (6 bases each). The CDR3 length is 14 residues. Trimming removed 0 bases at V and 5 bases at J, with 10 bases between. From germline, CDR1 is MNHEY and CDR2 SVGAGI. The CDR3 nucleotides read TGTGCCAGCAGTTACTCGGGGGGCGGCGAGACCCAGTACTTC. Encoded protein: CASSYSGGGETQYF.

Within the sample, this clonotype is medium-sized. The chain carries TRBV5-1 and TRBJ1-1, with D possibly being TRBD1 (6 bases). CDR1 is SGHRS, CDR2 YFSETQ, per germline. V was trimmed by 5 bases and J by 1 base, leaving 15 bases between them. The CDR3 extends over 15 amino acids. The CDR3: CASRALTGANTEAFF. The CDR3, as DNA: TGCGCCAGCAGGGCGCTGACAGGAGCGAACACTGAAGCTTTCTTT.

In its sample, this clonotype is medium-sized. CDR3 DNA: TGCGCCAGCAGCCAAGTCCACGGAGATTACGAGCAGTACTTC. Amino acids: CASSQVHGDYEQYF. The V gene is TRBV4-1, the J gene TRBJ2-7; no reliable D call. Germline lookup yields CDR1 MGHRA and CDR2 YSYEKL. This CDR3 has 14 amino acids. Between the trimmed V and J ends, which lost 1 base and 4 bases, there was a span of 11 bases.

By sample share, this clonotype is medium-sized. The gene calls are TRBV27 and TRBJ2-5; D ambiguous. The length of the CDR3 is 14 residues. CDR1 and CDR2 (germline): MNHEY, SMNVEV (reference sequence). V lost 2 bases, J lost 4 bases, and 11 bases lay in between. The CDR3 loop is CASSLATIPETQYF. As DNA, the CDR3 is TGTGCCAGCAGTTTAGCGACAATCCCAGAGACCCAGTACTTC.

This clonotype is labeled as medium-sized. The J gene is TRBJ1-1, the V gene TRBV7-6, with TRBD1 matching over 7 bases. V shed 1 base, J shed 6 bases, and the junction held 2 bases outside the gene matches. CDR3 length equals 13 residues. Germline V gives CDR1 SGHVS, CDR2 FNYEAQ. This CDR3 reads CASSLVGQSEAFF. The DNA for the CDR3 is TGTGCCAGCAGCTTAGTGGGACAGTCTGAAGCTTTCTTT. Drawing the rest from reference TRBV7-6 and TRBJ1-1, the complete variable domain is GAGVSQSPRYKVTKRGQDVALRCDPISGHVSLYWYRQALGQGPEFLTYFNYEAQQDKSGLPNDRFSAERPEGSISTLTIQRTEQRDSAMYRCASSLVGQSEAFFGQGTRLTVV.

By share of the sample, this clonotype is medium-sized. The chain carries TRBV29-1 and TRBJ1-1, with no clear D. The CDR3 has 12 residues. Trimming shortened V by 7 bases and J by 0 bases, and 9 bases separated the two germline ends. The germline V gene encodes CDR1 SQVTM and CDR2 ANQGSEA. The CDR3 spells CSADGMNTEAFF. The CDR3 DNA reads as TGCAGCGCTGACGGCATGAACACTGAAGCTTTCTTT.